Included here is one T cell receptor (beta chain) sequence, with context. Its antigen remains undetermined. The sample holds no much larger clone one base away, and base qualities are not on file. Receptor libraries were prepared by the immunoSEQ multiplex PCR assay. Following the manufacturer's protocol, the hsTCRB Kit was used to amplify rearranged TCR beta chain sequences. An Illumina MiSeq was used to sequence the TCRB libraries. Per the source publication's procedure: The proprietary platform of the kit vendor was used for demultiplexing, trimming and gene mapping. TCRdb limited this immuneACCESS table to in-frame rearrangements with V and J called. A share of clones is missing; checked studies link under half to unresolved V genes, and the rest is unexplained. Clonal size and the V and J genes are those of that table, whereas D and trimming came from the DNA. The sample table records fewer than 90,000 clones; about four fifths of these occur just once. The leading ten clones occupy roughly 12% of the sample.

The sample comes from a study of a mutant IDH1 vaccine in newly diagnosed glioma (dated by TCRdb to 2020 to 2023). Notes on the research overall: Vaccination was initiated 4-6 weeks after radiotherapy alone, or concurrently with temozolomide cycles in the chemotherapy-containing groups. Longitudinal TCRB deep sequencing was performed for around 23 treated patients wherever samples were available for exploratory analyses. Before enrollment, most patients had been given radiochemotherapy with temozolomide as standard therapy, while the rest had received either radiotherapy alone or temozolomide alone. The week-35 safety follow-up took place at visit V12, and the week-47 end of study took place at visit V13. Of the roughly 30 treated patients, about 62% were male and about 40% were female, and a mean age of roughly 40 years was recorded. Peripheral blood was drawn at six visits: V03 (baseline), V05, V07, V10, V12 and V13. On the study overall, not on this receptor specifically: The authors stated that sample limitations prevented analyses of patient blood samples from being reproduced. Vaccine-induced immune responses across multiple MHC alleles were detected in approximately 93% of patients. Availability determined which PBMC samples were chosen for TCRB deep sequencing. No apparent relationship was observed between pseudoprogression and alterations in the top peripheral T cell clonotypes detected by TCRB sequencing.

The sample's time point label, decoded: week 35, safety follow-up. A 20-mer mutant IDH1 peptide at 300 micrograms in Montanide made up each vaccine dose, which was injected subcutaneously together with topical imiquimod. Patients were given eight vaccinations, in weeks 1, 3, 5, 7, 11, 15, 19 and 23, which matched visits V03 through V10. Donors had newly diagnosed WHO grade 3 or 4 IDH1-mutant astrocytomas with loss of nuclear ATRX. The samples were drawn from NOA16, a multicentre, single-arm, open-label phase I trial in Germany that tested a mutant IDH1 peptide vaccine in humans for the first time. The DNeasy Blood and Tissue Kit was used to extract genomic DNA from EDTA blood for TCRB sequencing. Counted from cysteine to phenylalanine, this CDR3 has 17 amino acids. Left in the record is the CDR3 DNA by itself, 51 bases read in frame from the first base. Trimming leaves V shorter by 5 bases and J shorter by 1 base, with the junction holding 12 bases beyond the gene matches. CDR1 and CDR2 were assigned from the germline V gene as SGHAT and FQNNGV.

The origin of this receptor is a man between 18 and 29 years old with glioma. Sequences were derived from PBMCs, sampled from a glioma patient whose treatment included an IDH1 peptide vaccine. The chain couples TRBV11-2 to TRBJ2-7; 9 junctional bases match TRBD2. The CDR3 protein sequence reads: CASSTLKASGESYEQYF. In nucleotides, the sequence is TGTGCCAGCAGCACCTTAAAAGCTAGCGGGGAGTCCTACGAGCAGTACTTC.